What follows are 22 T cell receptor beta chains derived from one specimen sequenced in a study of STAT5B mutations in CD4+ large granular lymphocyte leukemia. The table came from immunoSEQ multiplex PCR; TCRdb's copy has only in-frame clones and leaves some out. Here the sample spans approximately 31,000 clones, about two thirds being singletons. Sample: CD4+ T cells from blood buffy coats. These receptors were obtained from a human donor in good health.

This chain joins TRBV5-1 and TRBJ2-1; 14 positions match TRBD2. The V gene end was trimmed by 0 bases and the J gene end by 7 bases; junction bases not matched to a gene: 3. Germline-derived CDR1 and CDR2 are SGHRS and YFSETQ. The CDR3 is made up of 16 amino acids. The CDR3 nucleotides read TGCGCCAGCAGCTTGGACGGGACTAGCGGGGGAAATGAGCAGTTCTTC. Its translation: CASSLDGTSGGNEQFF.

The chain couples TRBV7-9 to TRBJ1-1; D is perhaps TRBD1 (5 bases). V lost 1 base and J lost 2, with 8 bases in between. This CDR3 has 14 residues. CDR1 SEHNR and CDR2 FQNEAQ come from the germline V gene (reference sequence). The CDR3 DNA sequence: TGTGCCAGCAGCTTAGGACAGCCAAACACTGAAGCTTTCTTT. Amino acids: CASSLGQPNTEAFF.

This clone was seen a handful of times. The chain links TRBV15 to TRBJ2-7; 10 bases align to TRBD2. The CDR3 consists of 14 residues. J lost 4 bases, V lost 6 bases, and 6 bases had no gene match. Germline V gene lookup returns CDR1 LNHNV and CDR2 YYDKDF (reference sequence). Here the CDR3 DNA reads TGTGCCACCAGTCAGCGGGGGGGCTGGTACGAGCAGTACTTC. This translates into CATSQRGGWYEQYF.

The chain employs TRBV29-1 and TRBJ1-1; D gene ambiguous. Germline V gene data show CDR1 as SQVTM and CDR2 as ANQGSEA. V lost 5 bases and J 0 bases, leaving 19 bases between the germline ends. The CDR3 contains 16 residues. The CDR3 here is CSVMGGQRDMNTEAFF. The CDR3 nucleotides are TGCAGCGTTATGGGAGGGCAGAGGGATATGAACACTGAAGCTTTCTTT.

The rearrangement joins TRBV21-1 to TRBJ1-3; the table gives TRBD1 as D, unverified against the DNA. TRBV21-1 is annotated as a pseudogene. CDR3 length: 16 residues. DNA for the CDR3: TGTGCCAGCAGCAAAGGTACGACAGGGACGCGGAACACCATATATTTT. It codes for CASSKGTTGTRNTIYF.

This chain links TRBV13 with TRBJ2-7; a weak D match, TRBD1 (5 bases). Germline V gene lookup returns CDR1 PRHDT and CDR2 FYEKMQ (reference sequence). The V gene lost 1 base and the J gene lost 2 bases, with 21 bases spanning the gap. CDR3 length equals 18 residues. In nucleotides, the CDR3 is TGTGCCAGCAGCTTAGCTCCCCTCTTTGGACAATCTACCTACGAGCAGTACTTC. The encoded protein is CASSLAPLFGQSTYEQYF.

This clone was counted only a few times. The J gene is TRBJ2-5, the V gene TRBV6-6; 11 bases are shared with TRBD1. Per the germline V gene, CDR1 is MNHNY and CDR2 is SVGAGI (reference sequence). This CDR3 contains 15 residues. The J segment lost 4 bases and the V segment lost 2 bases, leaving 3 bases of the junction unmatched. The CDR3 nucleotides are TGTGCCAGCAGTTACGGGACAGGGGGAGGAGAGACCCAGTACTTC. Translating it yields CASSYGTGGGETQYF.

As DNA, the CDR3 is TGTGCCAGCAGCTCGCAGACACGCGCGAACACTGAAGCTTTCTTT. Translating gives CASSSQTRANTEAFF. The gene calls are TRBV7-8 and TRBJ1-1; D uncertain. CDR1 SGHVS and CDR2 FQNEAQ come from the germline V gene. CDR3 size: 15 residues. V was trimmed by 4 bases and J by 1 base, leaving 13 bases between them.

This clone has a handful of counts. J is TRBJ1-6 and V is TRBV6-5, with D perhaps TRBD1 (5 bases). The CDR3 contains 14 residues. V lost 2 bases, J lost 10 bases, and 12 bases lay in between. Germline V CDR1 and CDR2: MNHEY, SVGAGI. The CDR3 loop is CASSYRVRDSPLHF. The DNA for the CDR3 is TGTGCCAGCAGTTACCGGGTCAGGGACTCACCCCTCCACTTT.

This rearrangement joins TRBV7-8 to TRBJ2-5; no clear D gene. There are 14 residues in the CDR3. Germline CDR1 SGHVS, CDR2 FQNEAQ. V lost 6 bases and J lost 5, with 16 bases in between. CDR3 nucleotides: TGTGCCAGCAGTCCTGCGAACGGTGGGGAGACCCAGTACTTC. Protein: CASSPANGGETQYF.

V usage is TRBV6-6 and J usage is TRBJ1-2, with D tentatively TRBD1 (5 bases). The germline V gene has CDR1 MNHNY and CDR2 SVGAGI (reference sequence). Deletions cut 2 bases from V and 0 bases from J, with 10 bases between. The CDR3 is 15 residues long. In DNA form, the CDR3 reads TGTGCCAGCAGTTACAGGGACCCAGCTAACTATGGCTACACCTTC. Amino acids: CASSYRDPANYGYTF.

The J gene is TRBJ2-7, the V gene TRBV4-2, with D tentatively TRBD1 or TRBD2 (5 bases each). There are 14 residues in the CDR3. CDR1 and CDR2 from the germline V gene are LGHNA and YNFKEQ. V lost 0 bases to trimming and J lost 7 bases, with 13 bases between them. This CDR3 reads CASSQDGNEGEQYF. The CDR3 DNA follows: TGTGCCAGCAGCCAAGACGGAAACGAGGGGGAGCAGTACTTC.

The chain is built from TRBV5-1 and TRBJ2-1, with unresolved D. Trimming removed 2 bases at V and 1 base at J, with 7 bases between. CDR3 length equals 14 residues. CDR1 and CDR2 from the germline V gene are SGHRS and YFSETQ. CDR3 nucleotide sequence: TGCGCCAGCAGCTTTCCCGATTCCTACAATGAGCAGTTCTTC. Translation gives CASSFPDSYNEQFF.

This rearrangement joins TRBV10-3 to TRBJ1-1, with D tentatively TRBD1 (5 bases). There are 14 residues in the CDR3. Between the trimmed V and J ends, which lost 3 bases and 3 bases, there was a span of 11 bases. Germline V gene lookup returns CDR1 ENHRY and CDR2 SYGVKD. CDR3 nucleotide sequence: TGTGCCATCAGTGAACAGGTGAGGGACACTGAAGCTTTCTTT. Amino acid sequence: CAISEQVRDTEAFF.

The chain joins TRBV6-1 to TRBJ2-7, with 12 bases fitting TRBD2. Germline loops: CDR1 MNHNS, CDR2 SASEGT. The V gene end was trimmed by 4 bases and the J gene end by 3 bases; junction bases not matched to a gene: 7. The CDR3 is 16 amino acids. The CDR3 DNA reads TGTGCCAGCAGTGCGCTAGCGGGGGGGCCGGTCTACGAGCAGTACTTC. Amino acid sequence: CASSALAGGPVYEQYF.

Concerning this clone itself: Mismatch with germline at one junction end may stem from a read error. The chain recombines TRBV7-2 with TRBJ2-3; 9 bases fit TRBD2. This CDR3 contains 11 residues. Germline V gives CDR1 SGHTA, CDR2 FQGNSA. CDR3 protein: CASSLGTSLDF. The CDR3 nucleotides are TGTGCCAGCAGCTTGGGGACTAGCCTGGATTTT.

The chain carries TRBV7-2 and TRBJ2-5; TRBD2 agrees at 8 bases. Germline CDR1 and CDR2: SGHTA and FQGNSA. This CDR3 region has 13 residues. V shed 8 bases, J shed 3 bases, and the junction held 5 bases outside the gene matches. CDR3 coding DNA: TGTGCCAGCCTTCGGGGGGGGGAAGAGACCCAGTACTTC. Translated, it gives CASLRGGEETQYF.

This clone was seen once. This chain links TRBV6-5 with TRBJ1-1; 7 bases fit TRBD1. J lost 4 bases, V lost 0 bases, and 8 bases had no gene match. There are 16 residues in the CDR3. The germline V gene encodes CDR1 MNHEY and CDR2 SVGAGI. CDR3 loop: CASSYSDRPRTTEAFF. DNA of the CDR3: TGTGCCAGCAGTTACTCGGACAGGCCCAGGACCACTGAAGCTTTCTTT.

The sample holds a few counts of this clone. V and J are TRBV10-3 and TRBJ2-1; possible D gene TRBD2, 5 bases. The CDR3 is made up of 13 amino acids. The V gene lost 2 bases and the J gene lost 9 bases, with 11 bases spanning the gap. In germline, CDR1 is ENHRY, CDR2 SYGVKD. The CDR3 DNA is TGTGCCATCAGTGAGGGTCGGGCGGGTGAGCAGTTCTTC. Protein: CAISEGRAGEQFF.

This clone has only a few counts. CDR3 in amino acids: CASGRVPYEQYF. The CDR3 DNA follows: TGTGCCAGCGGCAGGGTCCCCTACGAGCAGTACTTC. V and J are TRBV6-6 and TRBJ2-7; weak D call: TRBD1 (5 bases). The germline V gene has CDR1 MNHNY and CDR2 SVGAGI (reference sequence). The V end was cut by 8 bases, the J end by 2 bases, with 10 bases between. This CDR3 is 12 amino acids long.

The CDR3 nucleotides are TGTGCCAGCACGGGGGAGTATGAGCAGTTCTTC. The encoded protein is CASTGEYEQFF. The V gene is TRBV6-5, the J gene TRBJ2-1; D may be TRBD2 (6 bases). This CDR3 has 11 amino acids. V was trimmed by 7 bases and J by 8 bases, leaving 9 bases between them. The V gene's germline CDR1 is MNHEY and CDR2 SVGAGI.

This clone was seen once. The chain recombines TRBV9 with TRBJ2-3; 9 bases align to TRBD1. The CDR3 covers 16 residues. With V trimmed by 2 bases and J by 5 bases, 9 bases remained unmatched. The V gene's germline CDR1 is SGDLS and CDR2 YYNGEE. CDR3 sequence reads: CASSVTGGAGEDTQYF. The CDR3 coding sequence is TGTGCCAGCAGCGTCACAGGGGGCGCGGGTGAAGATACGCAGTATTTT.